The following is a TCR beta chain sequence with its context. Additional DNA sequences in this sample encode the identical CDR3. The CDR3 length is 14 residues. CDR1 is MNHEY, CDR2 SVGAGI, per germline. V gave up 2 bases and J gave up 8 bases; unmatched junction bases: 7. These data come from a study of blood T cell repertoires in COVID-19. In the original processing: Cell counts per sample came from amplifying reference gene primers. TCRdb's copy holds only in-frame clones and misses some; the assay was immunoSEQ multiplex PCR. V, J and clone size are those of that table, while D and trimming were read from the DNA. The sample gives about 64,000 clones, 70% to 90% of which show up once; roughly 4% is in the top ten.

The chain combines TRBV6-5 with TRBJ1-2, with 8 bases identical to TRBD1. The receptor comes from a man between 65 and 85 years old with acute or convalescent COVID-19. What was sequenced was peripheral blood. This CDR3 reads CASSYTGQGVGYTF. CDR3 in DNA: TGTGCCAGCAGTTACACCGGACAGGGAGTCGGCTACACCTTC.